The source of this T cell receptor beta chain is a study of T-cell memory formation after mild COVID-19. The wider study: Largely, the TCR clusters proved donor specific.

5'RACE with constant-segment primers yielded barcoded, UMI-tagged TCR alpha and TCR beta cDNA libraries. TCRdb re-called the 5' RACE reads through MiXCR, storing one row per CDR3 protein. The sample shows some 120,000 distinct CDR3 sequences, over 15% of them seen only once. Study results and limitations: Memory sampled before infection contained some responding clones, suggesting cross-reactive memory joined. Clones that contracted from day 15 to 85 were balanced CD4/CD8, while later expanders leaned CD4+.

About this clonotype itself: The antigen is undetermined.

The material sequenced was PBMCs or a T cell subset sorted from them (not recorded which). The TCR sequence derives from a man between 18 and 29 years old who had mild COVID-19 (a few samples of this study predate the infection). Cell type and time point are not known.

CDR3: CATSTSDGGGSEQFF. CDR3 sequence (DNA): TGTGCCACTAGCACCTCGGACGGGGGGGGCAGTGAGCAGTTCTTC. V is TRBV7-2 and J is TRBJ2-1; 8 bases agree with TRBD2. This CDR3 region has 15 residues. J gave up 9 bases and V 10 bases, and 17 bases lay outside the gene matches. The germline V gene encodes CDR1 SGHTA and CDR2 FQGNSA.